This record covers a single T cell receptor beta chain. The target antigen is unknown. This may be a read error: a much more frequent sequence differs by one nucleotide. This sample stems from a study of tumor and adjacent non-tumor tissue in lung cancer. Across the study: Patients comprised 12 adenocarcinoma, a couple of squamous cell carcinoma and 1 small cell lung cancer. The patients, around 11 men and roughly 5 women, were about 31 to 76 with stage I to III disease. Whole-study findings and limits: Significantly higher TCR diversity was found in tumor than normal lung.

The template was RNA from unsorted bulk tissue. The normal lung tissue was taken more than 3 cm from the tumor edge. Newly diagnosed lung cancer patients had thoracic surgery in China, August–late 2014, without prior chemotherapy. Germline V gives CDR1 SGHAT, CDR2 FQNNGV. This CDR3 is built from 15 residues. Trimming at V came to 7 bases and at J to 2 bases, leaving 9 bases not matched to a gene. Three rounds of nested PCR, following a modified ARM-PCR protocol, produced the TCRbeta library. MiXCR was run by TCRdb on the multiplex PCR reads, yielding one entry per CDR3 protein. This table has roughly 75,000 distinct CDR3 sequences, less than 75% appearing once.

The origin of this receptor is a woman between 45 and 65 years old with non-small cell lung cancer. The sequencing sample was made of distant non-tumor lung tissue. The chain couples TRBV11-2 to TRBJ2-3; 7 bases are shared with TRBD2. The CDR3 DNA reads TGTGCCAGCAAGATAGAGGGAGGGCACACAGATACGCAGTATTTT. Encoded protein: CASKIEGGHTDTQYF. Together with reference TRBV11-2 and TRBJ2-3, the CDR3 gives the full variable domain: EAGVAQSPRYKIIEKRQSVAFWCNPISGHATLYWYQQILGQGPKLLIQFQNNGVVDDSQLPKDRFSAERLKGVDSTLKIQPAKLEDSAVYLCASKIEGGHTDTQYFGPGTRLTVL.